This paragraph covers one T cell receptor beta chain sequence. Its antigen is still unknown. A second PCR of about 7 to 11 cycles used a sample-barcoded 5' primer and a J-beta primer mix. Each of the cDNA molecules was tagged by a template-switch adaptor with 12 random nucleotides. Each CDR3 protein gets one entry after TCRdb re-called the 5' RACE reads with MiXCR. The sample shows 700,000 or so distinct CDR3 sequences, approximately 40% of them seen only once. The data were taken from a study of blood T cells in healthy people across ages. Findings and caveats of the study: When one million T cells were used, diversity estimates were thought to be underestimates. Age brought a roughly linear fall in TCR beta diversity measured per million T cells.

The CDR3 extends over 15 amino acids. The J segment lost 6 bases and the V segment lost 3 bases, leaving 8 bases of the junction unmatched. Germline V gene sequence: CDR1 DFQATT, CDR2 SNEGSKA (reference sequence). Donor samples were obtained from healthy Caucasian individuals from Russia, aged about 6 to 90. Input material: blood. The chain combines TRBV20-1 with TRBJ1-6; 7 positions agree with TRBD1. The TCR originated in a man aged 80 or over in good health. CDR3 loop: CSASGSRGSNSPLHF. CDR3 bases: TGCAGTGCTAGTGGAAGCAGGGGGTCTAATTCACCCCTCCACTTT.